This T cell receptor (beta chain) comes out of a study of OX40 agonist ivuxolimab in advanced cancers. Background on the study: Three individuals attained partial responses, comprising one hepatocellular carcinoma case and two cutaneous melanoma cases.

Patients were ineligible given autoimmune disease history or systemic immunosuppression. Profiling relied on immunoSEQ multiplex PCR, and the TCRdb table lists in-frame clones only, not all of them. In the table there are over 50,000 clones, more than 75% of which are singletons. The study, taken as a whole, reports: Among T cells, CD8+ cells averaged more expanded clones than CD4+ cells.

As concerns this clone: The target antigen is unknown.

The germline gives CDR1 SGHNT, CDR2 YENEEA. The length of the CDR3 is 14 residues. V was shortened by 2 bases and J by 4 bases, with 9 bases between the two germline ends. The source of this sequence is an adult with an advanced solid tumor such as melanoma, head and neck, liver or kidney cancer. Sequenced material: CD4+ or CD8+ T cells sorted from blood, taken in a trial of the OX40 agonist ivuxolimab. The J gene is TRBJ1-3, the V gene TRBV11-3; D call uncertain. The CDR3 region has the DNA TGTGCCAGCAGCTTATACGCGTTGGGAAACACCATATATTTT. This encodes CASSLYALGNTIYF. Full variable domain (rest looked up from reference TRBV11-3 and TRBJ1-3): EAGVVQSPRYKIIEKKQPVAFWCNPISGHNTLYWYLQNLGQGPELLIRYENEEAVDDSQLPKDRFSAERLKGVDSTLKIQPAELGDSAVYLCASSLYALGNTIYFGEGSWLTVV.